This TCR beta chain emerged from a study of spatial heterogeneity in lung cancer. This clonotype has at least ten counts. Found in a library prepared for alpha chains, this beta chain is an off-target read, and its abundance has little meaning. Germline V gene sequence: CDR1 SGHNT, CDR2 YYREEE (reference sequence). The V and J ends lost 4 bases and 8 bases respectively, with 16 bases between them. The CDR3 totals 14 residues. TCRdb reprocessed the 5' RACE reads via MiXCR and lists one record per CDR3 protein. The sample lists 16,000 or so distinct CDR3 sequences; roughly 3.9% were seen once. The time point was: sample taken at primary tumor resection. Tumor, nontumor lung or frozen PBMC supplied whole RNA that was sequenced unsorted.

The TCR sequence derives from a male donor with early-stage non-small cell lung cancer. The V gene is TRBV5-4, the J gene TRBJ1-3, with D unclear. Material: normal lung tissue next to the tumor, obtained at surgery. CDR3: CASSPDLFPDTIYF. DNA of the CDR3: TGTGCCAGCAGCCCGGACCTGTTTCCGGACACCATATATTTT.